These T cell receptor beta chains were read from a single sample in a study of blood T cell repertoires in COVID-19. The data were produced by immunoSEQ multiplex PCR, yet TCRdb's version contains in-frame clones alone and is incomplete. This sample has fewer than 400,000 clones; approximately 82% occur once, and the top ten carry 2.5% to 3%. Sequenced material: peripheral blood. These receptors all stem from a man between 25 and 39 years old with active or convalescent COVID-19. CDR3s leave out the opening cysteine and the closing phenylalanine or tryptophan. Fields, in order: D gene, J gene, V gene, CDR3 protein. D genes are given only for firm matches.

D: TRBD2
J: TRBJ2-3
V: TRBV5-1
CDR3: ASSGGLDTDTQY

D: -
J: TRBJ1-1
V: TRBV29-1
CDR3: SVTKVTNTEAF

D: -
J: TRBJ1-5
V: TRBV5-5
CDR3: ASSLGQGRSQPQH

D: TRBD1
J: TRBJ1-6
V: TRBV2
CDR3: ASSEGQGRSSPLH

D: -
J: TRBJ1-1
V: TRBV10-3
CDR3: AISEARNTEAF

D: -
J: TRBJ2-2
V: TRBV7-9
CDR3: ASSRGLSNTGELF

D: TRBD1
J: TRBJ2-2
V: TRBV7-3
CDR3: ASSADRDTGELF

D: TRBD1
J: TRBJ1-6
V: TRBV7-2
CDR3: ASSIRGDSGGSPLH

D: TRBD2
J: TRBJ2-1
V: TRBV24-1
CDR3: ATSARGESSYNEQF

D: TRBD2
J: TRBJ2-1
V: TRBV15
CDR3: ATSRTSGNNEQF

D: TRBD1
J: TRBJ1-2
V: TRBV6-1
CDR3: ASSESPRGLEGYT

D: TRBD1
J: TRBJ1-2
V: TRBV5-1
CDR3: ASSPEGGAYGYT

D: TRBD1
J: TRBJ1-1
V: TRBV6-5
CDR3: ASSSDRGGNTEAF

D: TRBD2
J: TRBJ2-3
V: TRBV18
CDR3: ASSPPGLAGGNTQY

D: -
J: TRBJ2-2
V: TRBV24-1
CDR3: ATSAGSGELF

D: TRBD2
J: TRBJ2-3
V: TRBV3-1/TRBV3-2
CDR3: ASSQKPAKRGGLHLLDRTDTQY

D: -
J: TRBJ2-5
V: TRBV5-1
CDR3: ASSLQAGTQY

D: -
J: TRBJ1-4
V: TRBV2
CDR3: ASSRRVATNEKLF

D: -
J: TRBJ2-1
V: TRBV5-1
CDR3: ASSLEGGDYNEQF

D: -
J: TRBJ1-1
V: TRBV27
CDR3: ASSSGLGTEAF

D: TRBD1
J: TRBJ1-2
V: TRBV11-2
CDR3: ASNAPVTGVLYGYT

D: -
J: TRBJ1-4
V: TRBV23-1
CDR3: ASTQINPRDIGEKLF

D: -
J: TRBJ1-2
V: TRBV7-2
CDR3: ASSARQERGWGYT

D: -
J: TRBJ2-2
V: TRBV4-3
CDR3: ASSPYPTGELF

D: TRBD1
J: TRBJ1-2
V: TRBV19
CDR3: ASRRPGGNYGYT

D: TRBD2
J: TRBJ2-5
V: TRBV7-3
CDR3: ASSPVAGRQETQY

D: -
J: TRBJ2-2
V: TRBV11-2
CDR3: ASSHNTGELF

D: -
J: TRBJ1-2
V: TRBV7-9
CDR3: ASSLRNQGPADGYT

D: -
J: TRBJ1-2
V: TRBV2
CDR3: ASSGARVGGYT

D: -
J: TRBJ2-3
V: TRBV5-1
CDR3: ASSLALGARTDTQY

D: -
J: TRBJ2-6
V: TRBV28
CDR3: ASSFHIFHRANVLT

D: -
J: TRBJ2-7
V: TRBV9
CDR3: ASSPSATPYEQY

D: -
J: TRBJ1-5
V: TRBV6-1
CDR3: ASSELYRGNQPQH

D: TRBD1
J: TRBJ1-4
V: TRBV3-1/TRBV3-2
CDR3: ASSQNVGGQNEKLF

D: -
J: TRBJ1-1
V: TRBV7-9
CDR3: ASSLGAGMNTEAF

D: -
J: TRBJ1-5
V: TRBV4-3
CDR3: ASSQELVGGQPQH

D: TRBD1
J: TRBJ1-4
V: TRBV28
CDR3: ASSSLTGGFNEKLF

D: TRBD2
J: TRBJ2-1
V: TRBV7-8
CDR3: ASSLAGRSEQF

D: TRBD1
J: TRBJ1-1
V: TRBV19
CDR3: ASNSYNRGVEAF

D: -
J: TRBJ2-5
V: TRBV24-1
CDR3: ATSLNRAGETQY

D: -
J: TRBJ2-7
V: TRBV4-1
CDR3: ASSQGVVTSYEQY

D: -
J: TRBJ1-4
V: TRBV6-5
CDR3: ASSPSRTNEKLF

D: -
J: TRBJ1-2
V: TRBV2
CDR3: ASRADSLYGYT

D: -
J: TRBJ1-2
V: TRBV6-2/TRBV6-3
CDR3: ASSYPTEGDGYT